One TCR beta chain is described in this entry. Assay: immunoSEQ multiplex PCR; the TCRdb copy retains only in-frame clones and omits some. The data contain around 140,000 clones, 85% to 90% of them singletons. The sample is drawn from a study of blood T cell repertoires in COVID-19. This receptor was taken from a woman aged 45-65 years with active or convalescent COVID-19. The specimen sequenced was peripheral blood.

The CDR3 sequence is CASSEGYGGDQPQHF. The DNA for the CDR3 is TGTGCCAGCAGTGAGGGTTACGGGGGTGATCAGCCCCAGCATTTT. V gene TRBV6-4 combines with J gene TRBJ1-5; D might be TRBD1 (5 bases). The CDR3 loop spans 15 amino acids. Trimming shortened V by 3 bases and J by 5 bases, and 14 bases separated the two germline ends. Germline CDR1 and CDR2: MRHNA and SNTAGT.